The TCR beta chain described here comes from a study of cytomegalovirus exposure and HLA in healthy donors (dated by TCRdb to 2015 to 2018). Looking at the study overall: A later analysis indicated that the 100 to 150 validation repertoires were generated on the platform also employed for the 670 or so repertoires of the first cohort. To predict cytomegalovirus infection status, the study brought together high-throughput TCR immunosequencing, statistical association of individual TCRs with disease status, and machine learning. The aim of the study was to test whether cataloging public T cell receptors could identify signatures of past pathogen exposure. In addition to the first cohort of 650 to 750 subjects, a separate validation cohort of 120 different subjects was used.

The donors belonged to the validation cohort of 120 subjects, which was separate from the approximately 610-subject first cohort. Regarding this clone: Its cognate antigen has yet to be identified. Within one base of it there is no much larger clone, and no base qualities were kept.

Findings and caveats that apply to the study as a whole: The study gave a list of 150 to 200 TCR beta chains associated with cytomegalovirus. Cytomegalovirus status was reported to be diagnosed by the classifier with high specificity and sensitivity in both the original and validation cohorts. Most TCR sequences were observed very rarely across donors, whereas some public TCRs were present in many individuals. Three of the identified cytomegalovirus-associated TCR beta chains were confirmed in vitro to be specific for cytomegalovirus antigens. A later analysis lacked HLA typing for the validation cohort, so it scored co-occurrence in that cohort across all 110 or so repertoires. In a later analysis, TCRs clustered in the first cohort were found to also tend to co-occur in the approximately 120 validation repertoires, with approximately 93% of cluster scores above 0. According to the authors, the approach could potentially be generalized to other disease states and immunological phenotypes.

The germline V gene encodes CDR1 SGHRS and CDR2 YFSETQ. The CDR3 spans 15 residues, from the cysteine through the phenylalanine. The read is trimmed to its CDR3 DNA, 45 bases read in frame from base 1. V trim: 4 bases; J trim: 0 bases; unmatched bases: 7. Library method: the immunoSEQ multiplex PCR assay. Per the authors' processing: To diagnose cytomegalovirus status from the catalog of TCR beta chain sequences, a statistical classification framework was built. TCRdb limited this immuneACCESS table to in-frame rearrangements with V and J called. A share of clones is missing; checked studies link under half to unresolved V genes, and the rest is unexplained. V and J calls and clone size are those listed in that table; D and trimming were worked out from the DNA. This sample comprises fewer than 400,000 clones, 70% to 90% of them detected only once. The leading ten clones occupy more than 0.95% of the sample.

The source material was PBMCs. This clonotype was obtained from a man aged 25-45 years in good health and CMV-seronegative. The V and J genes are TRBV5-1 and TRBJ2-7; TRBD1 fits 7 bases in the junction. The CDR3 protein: CASSMTGTASYEQYF. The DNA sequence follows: TGCGCCAGCAGCATGACCGGGACAGCCTCCTACGAGCAGTACTTC. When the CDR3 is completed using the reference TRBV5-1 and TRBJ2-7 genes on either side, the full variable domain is KAGVTQTPRYLIKTRGQQVTLSCSPISGHRSVSWYQQTPGQGLQFLFEYFSETQRNKGNFPGRFSGRQFSNSRSEMNVSTLELGDSALYLCASSMTGTASYEQYFGPGTRLTVT.